This is a list of T cell receptor beta chains from one sample in a study of blood T cell repertoires in COVID-19. Only in-frame clones appear in the TCRdb table, and some are missing; sequencing was by immunoSEQ multiplex PCR. Of hundreds of thousands of clones listed, 85% are singletons. Sequences were obtained from peripheral blood. The receptors originated from a woman aged 45-65 years with active or convalescent COVID-19. Each CDR3 is given without its conserved first and last residue. The order of the fields is V gene, clone size, CDR3 protein. Only some rows state a clone size, as once, few, many or a class for expanded clones.

>TRBV15|.
ATSRSPLFYNEQF
>TRBV4-2|.
ASSQGTGRGAF
>TRBV10-3|.
AISQGLSGNTIY
>TRBV10-3|.
AIRGLVAGELF
>TRBV2|.
ASRLAGARDEQF
>TRBV9|.
ASSMGLAGGELF
>TRBV25-1|.
AVEGATDEQY
>TRBV23-1|.
ASSQSYTGELF
>TRBV6-5|.
ASRSSGGWSGYT
>TRBV6-5|once
ASRFDSRGIETQY
>TRBV18|.
ASSPPGLARTDTQY
>TRBV5-1|.
ASSLGGTTRYEQY
>TRBV6-5|.
ASSYSRGSEAF
>TRBV6-5|.
ASSYTGTSSEETQY
>TRBV5-1|.
ASSLRTGRANTEAF
>TRBV5-1|.
ASSFNGVTGGIAGGSTDTQY
>TRBV12-2|.
ASRLFGGIGEKLF
>TRBV21-1|once
ASSKGRGLGEQY
>TRBV2|.
ASRTDRGRSEKLF
>TRBV9|.
ASSVEDINYGYT
>TRBV3-1/TRBV3-2|.
ASSQDSALGWDRGKRFYNEQF
>TRBV6-5|few
ARGTGAPNSPLH
>TRBV10-3|.
AISESGLTTDTQY
>TRBV18|once
ASSPRSGSSTDTQY
>TRBV14|.
ASSRNRGEQY
>TRBV9|.
ASSFRDRGPGETQY
>TRBV6-1|.
ASSESVAADYGYT
>TRBV5-6|few
ASSLVGGRADTQY
>TRBV5-4|.
ASSFDVGLFEAF